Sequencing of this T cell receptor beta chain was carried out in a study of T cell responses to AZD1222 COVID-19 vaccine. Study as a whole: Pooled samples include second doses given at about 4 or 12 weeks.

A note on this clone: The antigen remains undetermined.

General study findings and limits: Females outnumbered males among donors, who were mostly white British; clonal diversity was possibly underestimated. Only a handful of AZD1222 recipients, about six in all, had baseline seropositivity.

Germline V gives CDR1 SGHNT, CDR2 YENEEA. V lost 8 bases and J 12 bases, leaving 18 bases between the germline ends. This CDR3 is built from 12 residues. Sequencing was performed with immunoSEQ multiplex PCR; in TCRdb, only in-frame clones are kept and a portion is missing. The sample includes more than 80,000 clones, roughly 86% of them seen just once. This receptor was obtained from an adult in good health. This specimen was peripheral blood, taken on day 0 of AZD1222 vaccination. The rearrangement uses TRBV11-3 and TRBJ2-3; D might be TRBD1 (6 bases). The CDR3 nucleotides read TGTGCCAGCTCTGATCGAACAGGGAATCAGTATTTT. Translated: CASSDRTGNQYF. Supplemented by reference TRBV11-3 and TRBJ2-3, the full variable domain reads EAGVVQSPRYKIIEKKQPVAFWCNPISGHNTLYWYLQNLGQGPELLIRYENEEAVDDSQLPKDRFSAERLKGVDSTLKIQPAELGDSAVYLCASSDRTGNQYFGPGTRLTVL.